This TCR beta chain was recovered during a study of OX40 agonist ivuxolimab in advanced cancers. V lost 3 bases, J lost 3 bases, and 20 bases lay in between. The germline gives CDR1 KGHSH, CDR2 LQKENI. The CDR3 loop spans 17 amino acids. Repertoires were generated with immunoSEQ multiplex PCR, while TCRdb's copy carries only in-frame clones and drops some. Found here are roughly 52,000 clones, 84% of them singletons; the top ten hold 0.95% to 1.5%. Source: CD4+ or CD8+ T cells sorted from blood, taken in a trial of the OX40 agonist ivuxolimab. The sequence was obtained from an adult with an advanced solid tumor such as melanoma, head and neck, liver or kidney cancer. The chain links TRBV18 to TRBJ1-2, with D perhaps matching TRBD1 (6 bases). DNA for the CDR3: TGTGCCAGCTCACCGGTGGGGGCGCTGGGGTTCGACTATGGCTACACCTTC. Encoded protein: CASSPVGALGFDYGYTF. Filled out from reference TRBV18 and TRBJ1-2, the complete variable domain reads NAGVMQNPRHLVRRRGQEARLRCSPMKGHSHVYWYRQLPEEGLKFMVYLQKENIIDESGMPKERFSAEFPKEGPSILRIQQVVRGDSAAYFCASSPVGALGFDYGYTFGSGTRLTVV.